One T cell receptor beta chain is described in this entry. Antigen unknown. V was clipped by 2 bases and J by 6 bases; unmatched bases: 3. CDR1 is ENHRY, CDR2 SYGVKD, per germline. The CDR3 runs to 14 residues. The source of the sample is a study of CD8+CD57+ T cells in acquired aplastic anemia. Regarding the study as a whole: The study found no significant CD8+ Simpson's diversity difference between patients and controls.

Genomic DNA acted as the template from which TCR beta VDJ combination and CDR3 sequence profiling were carried out. TCRdb passed the reads through MiXCR, listing each CDR3 protein once. The sample lists about 270,000 distinct CDR3 sequences, roughly three fifths seen once, with roughly 8% in the top ten. The chain joins TRBV10-3 to TRBJ1-5, with 8 positions matching TRBD1. The sequenced sample consisted of sorted CD4+, CD8+, or CD8+CD57+ T cells (not recorded which) from PBMCs. The clonotype comes from a human donor with severe aplastic anemia or a healthy control (not recorded which). This CDR3 is CAISETGGLQPQHF. The CDR3 DNA is TGTGCCATCAGTGAGACAGGGGGTCTTCAGCCCCAGCATTTT.